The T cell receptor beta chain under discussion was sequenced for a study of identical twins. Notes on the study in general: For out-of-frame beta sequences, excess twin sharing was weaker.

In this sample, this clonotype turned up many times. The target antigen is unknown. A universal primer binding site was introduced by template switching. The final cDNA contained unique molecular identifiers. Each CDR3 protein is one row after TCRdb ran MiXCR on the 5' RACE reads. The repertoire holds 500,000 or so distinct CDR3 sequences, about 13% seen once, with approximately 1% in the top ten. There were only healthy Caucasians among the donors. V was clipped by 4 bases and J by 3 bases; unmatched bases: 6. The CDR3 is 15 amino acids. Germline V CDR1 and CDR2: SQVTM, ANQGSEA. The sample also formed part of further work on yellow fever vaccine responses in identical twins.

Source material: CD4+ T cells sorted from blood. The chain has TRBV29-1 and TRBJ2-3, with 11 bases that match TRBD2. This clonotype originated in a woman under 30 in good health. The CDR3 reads CSVAVTSGKTDTQYF. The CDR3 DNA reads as TGCAGCGTTGCCGTGACTAGCGGGAAGACAGATACGCAGTATTTT.